These 10 T cell receptor beta chains share one sample of origin, sequenced in a study of blood T cell repertoires in COVID-19. Clones were read by immunoSEQ multiplex PCR, and TCRdb kept only the in-frame ones, dropping some. The sample has 250,000 to 350,000 clones, approximately 92% seen once. The sample taken for sequencing was PBMCs or T cells enriched from blood (not recorded which). The source of these receptors is a woman younger than 45 who had recovered from COVID-19.

The chain is built from TRBV19 and TRBJ2-1; D is unresolved. Trimming stripped 3 bases from V and 8 bases from J, with 5 bases between. There are 11 residues in the CDR3. Germline V lookup: CDR1 LNHDA, CDR2 SQIVND (reference sequence). The CDR3 DNA reads TGTGCCAGTAGTATTAGTGATGAGCAGTTCTTC. Residues: CASSISDEQFF.

This clone occurred a few times. This chain connects TRBV28 to TRBJ2-7; TRBD2 agrees at 9 bases. With V trimmed by 10 bases and J by 5 bases, 9 bases remained unmatched. The CDR3 has 13 residues. Per the germline V gene, CDR1 is MDHEN and CDR2 is SYDVKM. The CDR3 is CAILSGRGNEQYF. CDR3 nucleotides: TGTGCCATCCTTAGCGGGAGAGGTAACGAGCAGTACTTC.

The CDR3 loop reads CASSGLAGGNEQFF. The CDR3 bases are TGTGCCAGCAGTGGACTAGCGGGGGGCAATGAGCAGTTCTTC. V gene TRBV25-1 combines with J gene TRBJ2-1; TRBD2 matches 13 bases. The CDR3 spans 14 residues. Germline V gene lookup returns CDR1 MGHDK and CDR2 SYGVNS. V was pared by 4 bases and J by 6 bases, with 0 bases of the junction left unmatched.

The V gene is TRBV18, the J gene TRBJ1-1; D unresolved. V shed 2 bases and J shed 1 base, with 5 bases lying between them. The CDR3 is 13 amino acids. Germline V gene lookup returns CDR1 KGHSH and CDR2 LQKENI. DNA of the CDR3: TGTGCCAGCTCACCAAATCAGAACACTGAAGCTTTCTTT. It codes for CASSPNQNTEAFF.

This sequence joins TRBV11-3 and TRBJ1-2; D might be TRBD1 (6 bases). The V end was cut by 4 bases, the J end by 5 bases, with 11 bases between. Germline values: CDR1 SGHNT, CDR2 YENEEA. The CDR3 contains 13 residues. The CDR3 loop is CASSSQGDYGYTF. CDR3 coding DNA: TGTGCCAGCAGCTCACAGGGCGATTATGGCTACACCTTC.

The rearrangement uses TRBV5-1 and TRBJ2-7; 7 bases are shared with TRBD1. The CDR3 is 15 amino acids. Trimming cost V 0 bases and J 3 bases; bases outside gene matches: 6. The germline CDR1 and CDR2 sequences are SGHRS and YFSETQ. CDR3 DNA: TGCGCCAGCAGCTTGGTCTCCGGGACAGACTACGAGCAGTACTTC. This gives the protein CASSLVSGTDYEQYF. Supplemented by reference TRBV5-1 and TRBJ2-7, the full variable domain reads KAGVTQTPRYLIKTRGQQVTLSCSPISGHRSVSWYQQTPGQGLQFLFEYFSETQRNKGNFPGRFSGRQFSNSRSEMNVSTLELGDSALYLCASSLVSGTDYEQYFGPGTRLTVT.

This chain joins TRBV19 and TRBJ2-7, with a weak D call TRBD1 (5 bases). CDR1 is LNHDA and CDR2 is SQIVND in the germline V gene (reference sequence). The CDR3 length is 11 residues. V lost 7 bases and J lost 3, with 7 bases in between. For the CDR3, the DNA is TGTGCCAGTACGGACAACTACGAGCAGTACTTC. Its protein product is CASTDNYEQYF.

This rearrangement joins TRBV7-9 to TRBJ2-7, with 9 bases aligning to TRBD1. V gave up 1 base and J gave up 7 bases; unmatched junction bases: 8. This CDR3 contains 15 residues. Germline values: CDR1 SEHNR, CDR2 FQNEAQ (reference sequence). CDR3 sequence (DNA): TGTGCCAGCAGCTTAGAGGGAGACAGGGGGTTTGAGCAGTACTTC. This gives the protein CASSLEGDRGFEQYF.

The chain joins TRBV15 to TRBJ1-3, with D tentatively TRBD1 (5 bases). The V and J ends lost 1 base and 0 bases respectively, with 13 bases between them. The CDR3 covers 17 residues. In germline, CDR1 is LNHNV, CDR2 YYDKDF (reference sequence). The CDR3 nucleotides read TGTGCCACCAGCAGAGGGAGGGACCAAGTCTCTGGAAACACCATATATTTT. Protein product: CATSRGRDQVSGNTIYF. Full variable domain (remainder filled in from reference TRBV15 and TRBJ1-3): DAMVIQNPRYQVTQFGKPVTLSCSQTLNHNVMYWYQQKSSQAPKLLFHYYDKDFNNEADTPDNFQSRRPNTSFCFLDIRSPGLGDTAMYLCATSRGRDQVSGNTIYFGEGSWLTVV.

This clone appeared a single time. The chain carries TRBV7-2 and TRBJ2-1; 11 bases fit TRBD2. The CDR3 runs 15 residues. The J segment lost 6 bases and the V segment lost 2 bases, leaving 3 bases of the junction unmatched. Germline V lookup: CDR1 SGHTA, CDR2 FQGNSA. CDR3 nucleotides: TGTGCCAGCAGCTTACTAGCGGGAGGATCCAATGAGCAGTTCTTC. As protein: CASSLLAGGSNEQFF. Complete variable domain (other parts from reference TRBV7-2 and TRBJ2-1): GAGVSQSPSNKVTEKGKDVELRCDPISGHTALYWYRQSLGQGLEFLIYFQGNSAPDKSGLPSDRFSAERTGGSVSTLTIQRTQQEDSAVYLCASSLLAGGSNEQFFGPGTRLTVL.